This T cell receptor (beta chain) was sequenced for a study of blood T cell repertoires in COVID-19. Clones were read by immunoSEQ multiplex PCR, and TCRdb kept only the in-frame ones, dropping some. Of some 240,000 clones detected, approximately 89% appear once; the ten largest clones hold 3.1%. The CDR3 extends over 17 amino acids. CDR1 is KGHDR, CDR2 SFDVKD, per germline. Trimming cost V 0 bases and J 6 bases; bases outside gene matches: 6. This rearrangement joins TRBV24-1 to TRBJ2-3; 12 positions match TRBD1. The sequenced sample was PBMCs or T cells enriched from blood (not recorded which). This sequence was found in a woman between 40 and 50 years old who had been exposed to COVID-19. The DNA for the CDR3 is TGTGCCACCAGTGATTTGATGGGACAGGGGGCGCGGGATACGCAGTATTTT. This sequence encodes CATSDLMGQGARDTQYF.